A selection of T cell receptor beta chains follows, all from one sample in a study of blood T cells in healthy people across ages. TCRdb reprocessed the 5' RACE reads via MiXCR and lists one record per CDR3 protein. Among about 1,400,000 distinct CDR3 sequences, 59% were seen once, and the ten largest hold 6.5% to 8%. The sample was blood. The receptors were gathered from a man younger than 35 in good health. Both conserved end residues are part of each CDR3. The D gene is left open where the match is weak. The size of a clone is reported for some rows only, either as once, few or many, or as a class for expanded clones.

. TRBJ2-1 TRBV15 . TGTGCCACCAGCACGGGCAGGGGTTTGAGCAATGAGCAGTTCTTC CATSTGRGLSNEQFF
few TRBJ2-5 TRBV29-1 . TGCAGCGTTGAGGGGAGGAGGAGGCAAGAGACCCAGTACTTC CSVEGRRRQETQYF
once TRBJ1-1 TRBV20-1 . TGCAGTGCTAGAGGGGCAGGGGAGAACACTGAAGCTTTCTTT CSARGAGENTEAFF
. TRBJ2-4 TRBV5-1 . TGCGCCAGCAGCTTCGGTGCACAGGGATGTGAAGCCAAAAACATTCAGTACTTC CASSFGAQGCEAKNIQYF
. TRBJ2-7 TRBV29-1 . TGCAGCGTTGAAGAGGATCTACGAGGCAGGGGTTCGGTCCAGCAGTACTTC CSVEEDLRGRGSVQQYF
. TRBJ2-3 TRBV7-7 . TGTGCCAGCAGCGCAGGGTATACAGATACGCAGTATTTT CASSAGYTDTQYF
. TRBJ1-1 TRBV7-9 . TGTGCCAGCAGCTTTAGTAGGATGAGGACTGAAGCTTTCTTT CASSFSRMRTEAFF
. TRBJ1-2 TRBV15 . TGTGCCACCAGCCACGATTTTAACTATGGCTACACCTTC CATSHDFNYGYTF
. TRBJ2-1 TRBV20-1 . TGCAGTGCTAGAGATCGGTGGCGGGCCTCCGGCAATGAGCAGTTCTTC CSARDRWRASGNEQFF
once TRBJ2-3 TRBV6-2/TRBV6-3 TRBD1 TGTGCCAGCAGTAACGACAGGGGGTTCACAGATACGCAGTATTTT CASSNDRGFTDTQYF
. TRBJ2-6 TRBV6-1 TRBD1 TGTGCCAGCAGTGATGGTGAGGGGGCGAACGTCCTGACTTTC CASSDGEGANVLTF
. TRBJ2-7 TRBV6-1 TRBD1 TGTGCCAGCTCTGAGACAGGGGGCGTCTACGAGCAGTACTTC CASSETGGVYEQYF
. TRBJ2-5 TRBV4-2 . TGTGCCAGCAGCCAAGAAAGGAGTGTGTTCGGAAGGTACTTC CASSQERSVFGRYF
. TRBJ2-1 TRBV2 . TGTGCCAGCAGTGAATGGGGTTCGTTGGGCCGGGACCGGAGACCTTACAATGAGCAGTTCTTC CASSEWGSLGRDRRPYNEQFF
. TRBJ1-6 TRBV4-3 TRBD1 TGCGCCAGCAGCCAAGTACCCGGGACAGGGGGATCACCCCTCCACTTT CASSQVPGTGGSPLHF
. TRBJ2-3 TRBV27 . TGTGCCAGCAGTTTAGGAGGGGGTGTTTCGACAGATACGCAGTATTTT CASSLGGGVSTDTQYF
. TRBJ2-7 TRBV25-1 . TGTGCCAGCAGTGATGACAGATACGAGCAGTACTTC CASSDDRYEQYF
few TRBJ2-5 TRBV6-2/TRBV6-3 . TGTGCCAGCAGGCGGACCAGCCAAGAGACCCAGTACTTC CASRRTSQETQYF
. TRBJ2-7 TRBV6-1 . TGTGCCAGCAGTGAATTCGGGATTGGCGACGAGCAGTACTTC CASSEFGIGDEQYF
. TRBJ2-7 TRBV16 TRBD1 TGTGCCAGCAGCCAACCGGACAGGGGGCTCGAGCAGTACTTC CASSQPDRGLEQYF
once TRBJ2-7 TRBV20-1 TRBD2 TGCAGTGCTCGTCTTAGCGGGAGCTCCTACGAGCAGTACTTC CSARLSGSSYEQYF
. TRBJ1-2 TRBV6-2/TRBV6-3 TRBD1 TGTGCCAGCAGTTCGGACAGGCTTTATGGCTACACCTTC CASSSDRLYGYTF
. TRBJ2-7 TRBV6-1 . TGTGCCAGCAGGGACGACGGGGTTTCACACTCCTACGAGCAGTACTTC CASRDDGVSHSYEQYF
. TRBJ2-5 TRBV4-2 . TGTGCCAGCAGCCAAGTCGTCACTCAAGAGACCCAGTACTTC CASSQVVTQETQYF
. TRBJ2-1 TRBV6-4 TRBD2 TGTGCCAGCAGTGAGGAGACTAGCGGGGGATACAATGAGCAGTTCTTC CASSEETSGGYNEQFF
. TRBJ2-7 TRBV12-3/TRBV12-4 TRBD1 TGTGCCAGCAGTCCCCGGGGACAGGGGGCGGACGAGCAGTACTTC CASSPRGQGADEQYF
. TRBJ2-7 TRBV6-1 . TGTGCCAGCAGTGAAATAACTTACGAGCAGTACTTC CASSEITYEQYF
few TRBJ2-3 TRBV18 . TGTGCCAGCTCACCCCCGGGTAGCACAGATACGCAGTATTTT CASSPPGSTDTQYF
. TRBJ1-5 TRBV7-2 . TGTGCCAGCCAGACGCAGGGGTTCCAGCCCCAGCATTTT CASQTQGFQPQHF
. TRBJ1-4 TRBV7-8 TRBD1 TGTGCCAGCAGCCCTTCTAGCACAGGGGGCTTTGGAGAAAAACTGTTTTTT CASSPSSTGGFGEKLFF
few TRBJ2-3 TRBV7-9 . TGTGCCAGCAGCTTAGTTCTCAGCCCCACAGATACGCAGTATTTT CASSLVLSPTDTQYF
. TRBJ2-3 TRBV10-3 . TGTGCCATCAGTGAGATGGGTACGCAGTATTTT CAISEMGTQYF
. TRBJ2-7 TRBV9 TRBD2 TGTGCCAGCAGCCCTCGGACTAGCGGGAGTATTTACGAGCAGTACTTC CASSPRTSGSIYEQYF
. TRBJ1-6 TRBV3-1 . TGTGCCAGCCAGGGGATGGGGAATTCACCCCTCCACTTT CASQGMGNSPLHF
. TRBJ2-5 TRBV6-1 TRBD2 TGTGCCAGCAGTCCTACCGGGACTAGCGGCACTCCATCAGGGGAGACCCAGTACTTC CASSPTGTSGTPSGETQYF
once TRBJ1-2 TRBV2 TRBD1 TGTGCCAGCGACACAGGGGGTGCCTATGGCTACACCTTC CASDTGGAYGYTF
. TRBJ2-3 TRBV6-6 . TGTGCCAGCAGTTACTTCTTGACCTACCAACTTACAGATACGCAGTATTTT CASSYFLTYQLTDTQYF
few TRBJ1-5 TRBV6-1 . TGTGCCAGCAGTGCCACAGGGTATGATCAGCCCCAGCATTTT CASSATGYDQPQHF
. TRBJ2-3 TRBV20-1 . TGCAGTGCTCCCGCTTGGGGGGGCACCGATACGCAGTATTTT CSAPAWGGTDTQYF
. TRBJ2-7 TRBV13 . TGTGCCAGCAGCGTTCAGGATTCCTACGAGCAGTACTTC CASSVQDSYEQYF
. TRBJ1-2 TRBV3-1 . TGTGCCAGCAGCCATTCTAACTATGGCTACACCTTC CASSHSNYGYTF
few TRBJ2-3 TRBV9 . TGTGCCAGCAGCGAGGGGACAGGGAGTATCAGCGGGAGGAGCACAGATACGCAGTATTTT CASSEGTGSISGRSTDTQYF
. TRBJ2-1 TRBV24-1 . TGTGCCACCAGTCGAGGGGCACCCAATGAGCAGTTCTTC CATSRGAPNEQFF
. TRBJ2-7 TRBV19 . TGTGCCAGTAGTCCCCCGGGGAAGTTCTACAATGAGCAGTACTTC CASSPPGKFYNEQYF
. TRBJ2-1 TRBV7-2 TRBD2 TGTGCCAGCAGCTTATCGGGTGGGCTAGCGGGGGCGAACTTTCAGTTCTTC CASSLSGGLAGANFQFF
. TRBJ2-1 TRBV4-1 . TGCGCCAGCAGCCAAGGTGCGAGGGTCCCCTACAATGAGCAGTTCTTC CASSQGARVPYNEQFF
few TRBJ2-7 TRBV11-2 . TGTGCCAGCAGCTCTCCCATCTCCGAGCAGTACTTC CASSSPISEQYF
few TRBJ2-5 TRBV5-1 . TGCGCCAGCGGCACACAGGACTCCTTAAAGCAGTACTTC CASGTQDSLKQYF
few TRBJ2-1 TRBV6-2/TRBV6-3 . TGTGCCAGCAGTTACTCGACAGTTGAGCAGTTCTTC CASSYSTVEQFF
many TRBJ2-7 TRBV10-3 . TGTGCCATCAGTGAAGGGAGCTCCTACGAGCAGTACTTC CAISEGSSYEQYF
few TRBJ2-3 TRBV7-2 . TGTGCCAGCAGCGTAGGGACTGCAGATACGCAGTATTTT CASSVGTADTQYF
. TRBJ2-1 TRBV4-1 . TGCGCCAGCAGCCAAGATTCGCGAACCGACAATGAGCAGTTCTTC CASSQDSRTDNEQFF
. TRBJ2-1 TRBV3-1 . TGTGCCAGCAGCCAACTTGAGAGTAGTTATGAGCAGTTCTTC CASSQLESSYEQFF
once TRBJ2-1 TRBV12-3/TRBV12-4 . TGTGCCAGCAGCCCGGACGGCCCCAATGAGCAGTTCTTC CASSPDGPNEQFF